A single sample is the source of the 16 T cell receptor beta chains below, sequenced in a study of cytomegalovirus exposure and HLA in healthy donors. Amplification used 60 Vbeta primers and 13 Jbeta primers. Sequencing was performed with immunoSEQ multiplex PCR; in TCRdb, only in-frame clones are kept and a portion is missing. The sample contains about 210,000 clones, around 78% of which appear only once. The specimen was PBMCs. The receptor set was obtained from a woman aged 25 to 39 in good health and CMV-seropositive.

This chain joins TRBV4-2 and TRBJ2-3, with a weak D call TRBD2 (6 bases). Germline V CDR1 and CDR2: LGHNA, YNFKEQ. This CDR3 comprises 17 residues. Trimming took 0 bases from V and 6 from J, leaving 19 bases between them. The CDR3: CASSQESRDQGMDTQYF. The DNA of the CDR3 is TGTGCCAGCAGCCAAGAATCGCGGGACCAGGGCATGGATACGCAGTATTTT.

The chain links TRBV27 to TRBJ2-7; D not certain. V lost 11 bases and J 3 bases, leaving 17 bases between the germline ends. CDR1 is MNHEY and CDR2 is SMNVEV in the germline V gene (reference sequence). This CDR3 is 13 amino acids long. The CDR3 region is CAANGYNYYEQYF. The CDR3 region has the DNA TGTGCCGCAAATGGGTACAACTACTACGAGCAGTACTTC.

V usage is TRBV27 and J usage is TRBJ2-7; TRBD1 aligns across 8 bases. The CDR3 runs 14 residues. Germline V gene lookup returns CDR1 MNHEY and CDR2 SMNVEV (reference sequence). V shed 6 bases, J shed 0 bases, and the junction held 4 bases outside the gene matches. The CDR3 coding sequence is TGTGCCAGCAGCAAACAGGGGGTCTCCTACGAGCAGTACTTC. Amino acids: CASSKQGVSYEQYF.

This sequence joins TRBV5-1 and TRBJ2-3, with 7 bases matching TRBD2. V lost 4 bases, J lost 4 bases, and 12 bases stayed unmatched. Germline assignment: CDR1 SGHRS and CDR2 YFSETQ. The CDR3 totals 16 residues. CDR3 DNA sequence: TGCGCCAGCAGCCGGACGGGGGGTCAAGGGGCAGATACGCAGTATTTT. This encodes CASSRTGGQGADTQYF.

V gene TRBV30 combines with J gene TRBJ1-5, with 9 bases aligning to TRBD1. The CDR3 contains 16 residues. Germline CDR1 GTSNPN, CDR2 SVGIG (reference sequence). V lost 3 bases to trimming and J lost 6 bases; unmatched junction nucleotides: 12. CDR3 sequence: CAWRGQGVPSGQPQHF. The CDR3 DNA sequence: TGTGCCTGGAGGGGACAGGGAGTCCCTTCCGGTCAGCCCCAGCATTTT.

This chain connects TRBV5-5 to TRBJ1-2; 7 nucleotides agree with TRBD1. The CDR3 extends over 15 amino acids. The V gene's germline CDR1 is SGHKS and CDR2 YYEKEE (reference sequence). Trimming cost V 4 bases and J 2 bases; bases outside gene matches: 8. The CDR3 nucleotides read TGTGCCAGCAGCCAAATAGAGACAGGGAACTATGGCTACACCTTC. It encodes CASSQIETGNYGYTF.

J is TRBJ2-1 and V is TRBV5-4, with D possibly being TRBD1 (6 bases). V dropped 6 bases and J dropped 5 bases, with 15 bases sitting between them. Germline V CDR1 and CDR2: SGHNT, YYREEE (reference sequence). This CDR3 spans 14 amino acids. For the CDR3, the DNA is TGTGCCAGCACCGGCCGGGACACAGACAATGAGCAGTTCTTC. It yields the protein CASTGRDTDNEQFF.

The V call is TRBV7-8, the J call TRBJ2-1; 9 bases line up with TRBD2. The CDR3 loop spans 15 amino acids. CDR1 is SGHVS, CDR2 FQNEAQ, per germline. J lost 5 bases, V lost 5 bases, and 7 bases had no gene match. This chain's CDR3 is CASSLWTSVDNEQFF. The DNA of the CDR3 is TGTGCCAGCAGCCTATGGACTAGCGTTGACAATGAGCAGTTCTTC.

The chain combines TRBV28 with TRBJ1-2; unclear D gene. The V end lost 1 base, the J end lost 3 bases, and 9 bases lay between the germline ends. Germline CDR1 is MDHEN and CDR2 is SYDVKM. The CDR3 length is 14 residues. This chain's CDR3 is CASSLFGIDYGYTF. DNA of the CDR3: TGTGCCAGCAGTTTATTTGGCATCGACTATGGCTACACCTTC.

This chain links TRBV6-1 with TRBJ2-4; tentatively, D is TRBD1 (5 bases). CDR3 length equals 15 residues. Germline CDR1 is MNHNS and CDR2 is SASEGT. The CDR3 reads CAIRAGSAAKNIQYF. CDR3 DNA sequence: TGTGCTATTCGGGCAGGGTCGGCAGCCAAAAACATTCAGTACTTC.

The chain is built from TRBV19 and TRBJ2-4; the D gene is possibly TRBD1 (6 bases). The germline CDR1 and CDR2 sequences are LNHDA and SQIVND (reference sequence). The length of the CDR3 is 17 residues. Trimming removed 6 bases at V and 5 bases at J, with 23 bases between. The CDR3 nucleotides read TGTGCCAGTAGACCTATTGATCAGGGGTGGGGTGAAAACATTCAGTACTTC. Amino acid sequence: CASRPIDQGWGENIQYF. The variable domain in full, completed from reference TRBV19 and TRBJ2-4, reads DGGITQSPKYLFRKEGQNVTLSCEQNLNHDAMYWYRQDPGQGLRLIYYSQIVNDFQKGDIAEGYSVSREKKESFPLTVTSAQKNPTAFYLCASRPIDQGWGENIQYFGAGTRLSVL.

In its sample, this clone was seen a few times. This sequence joins TRBV2 and TRBJ2-2, with D maybe TRBD1 (5 bases). Germline V gives CDR1 SNHLY, CDR2 FYNNEI. The CDR3 spans 13 residues. The ends were cut back, 3 bases at V and 3 bases at J, with 5 bases in the middle. The CDR3 here is CASSDRDTGELFF. As DNA, the CDR3 is TGTGCCAGCAGTGACAGGGACACCGGGGAGCTGTTTTTT. Complete variable domain (other parts from reference TRBV2 and TRBJ2-2): EPEVTQTPSHQVTQMGQEVILRCVPISNHLYFYWYRQILGQKVEFLVSFYNNEISEKSEIFDDQFSVERPDGSNFTLKIRSTKLEDSAMYFCASSDRDTGELFFGEGSRLTVL.

This chain connects TRBV19 to TRBJ2-3, with a tentative D call TRBD1 (6 bases). V was shortened by 4 bases and J by 6 bases, with 14 bases between the two germline ends. CDR3 length equals 14 residues. Germline loops: CDR1 LNHDA, CDR2 SQIVND (reference sequence). Written as DNA, the CDR3 is TGTGCCAGTAGTACACAGGGTGATAGGGATACGCAGTATTTT. It yields the protein CASSTQGDRDTQYF.

This chain links TRBV5-1 with TRBJ2-4; 9 bases line up with TRBD1. This CDR3 spans 15 amino acids. Germline V CDR1 and CDR2: SGHRS, YFSETQ. V lost 4 bases, J lost 4 bases, and 6 bases stayed unmatched. The CDR3 DNA sequence: TGCGCCAGCAGCCAAAGTGGGACAGGGAAAAACATTCAGTACTTC. The encoded protein is CASSQSGTGKNIQYF. The complete variable domain, with remaining parts taken from reference TRBV5-1 and TRBJ2-4, reads KAGVTQTPRYLIKTRGQQVTLSCSPISGHRSVSWYQQTPGQGLQFLFEYFSETQRNKGNFPGRFSGRQFSNSRSEMNVSTLELGDSALYLCASSQSGTGKNIQYFGAGTRLSVL.

This chain links TRBV11-2 with TRBJ1-4; D unclear. Looked up from germline, CDR1 is SGHAT and CDR2 is FQNNGV. V lost 5 bases and J lost 3, with 10 bases in between. The CDR3 is made up of 14 amino acids. CDR3 in amino acids: CASSGWPSNEKLFF. The CDR3 bases are TGTGCCAGCAGCGGCTGGCCGTCTAATGAAAAACTGTTTTTT. The entire variable domain, with the rest obtained from reference TRBV11-2 and TRBJ1-4, is as follows: EAGVAQSPRYKIIEKRQSVAFWCNPISGHATLYWYQQILGQGPKLLIQFQNNGVVDDSQLPKDRFSAERLKGVDSTLKIQPAKLEDSAVYLCASSGWPSNEKLFFGSGTQLSVL.

The table lists this clone with a count of one. The chain is built from TRBV28 and TRBJ1-2, with unresolved D. The CDR3 consists of 16 residues. Looked up from germline, CDR1 is MDHEN and CDR2 is SYDVKM. V gave up 1 base and J gave up 4 bases, with 16 bases separating them. CDR3 loop: CASSLYLSQPGYGYTF. The CDR3 nucleotides are TGTGCCAGCAGTTTATATCTCTCCCAACCGGGCTATGGCTACACCTTC.